This T cell receptor (beta chain) was recovered during a study of response to subunit inactivated influenza vaccine. Whole-study findings and limits: After each seasonal influenza vaccination, few new T cells are recruited, the authors suggested.

TCRdb passed the RT-PCR reads through MiXCR, listing each CDR3 protein once. Here the sample spans approximately 300,000 distinct CDR3 sequences, 20% to 25% being singletons. This clonotype was seen a few times. Its antigen is as yet unknown. V shed 4 bases and J 1 base; nucleotides not matched to a gene: 16. The CDR3 consists of 18 residues. In germline, CDR1 is SGHRS, CDR2 YFSETQ. The receptor's source is a man aged 50 to 69 who received an inactivated influenza vaccine. Sample: PBMCs from blood, taken 21 months after vaccination. The chain recombines TRBV5-1 with TRBJ2-7; 8 bases line up with TRBD2. DNA for the CDR3: TGCGCCAGCAGCCATGAACGGGGGGGGCTATCTCTTTCCTACGAGCAGTACTTC. Protein product: CASSHERGGLSLSYEQYF.